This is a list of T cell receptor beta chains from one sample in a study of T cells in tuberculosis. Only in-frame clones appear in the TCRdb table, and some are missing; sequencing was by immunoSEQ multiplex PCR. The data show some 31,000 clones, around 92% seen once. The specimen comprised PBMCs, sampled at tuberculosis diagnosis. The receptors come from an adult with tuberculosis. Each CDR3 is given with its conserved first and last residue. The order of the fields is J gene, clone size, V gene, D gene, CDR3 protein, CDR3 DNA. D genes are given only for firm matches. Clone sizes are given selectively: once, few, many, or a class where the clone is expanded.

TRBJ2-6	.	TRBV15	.	CATSRAGTGANVLTF	TGTGCCACCAGCAGGGCAGGGACTGGGGCCAACGTCCTGACTTTC
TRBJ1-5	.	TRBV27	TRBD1	CASSGGTGAHHQPQHF	TGTGCCAGCAGTGGGGGGACAGGGGCCCATCATCAGCCCCAGCATTTT
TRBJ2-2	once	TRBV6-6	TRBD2	CASSGTTNTGELFF	TGTGCCAGCAGTGGGACTACGAACACCGGGGAGCTGTTTTTT
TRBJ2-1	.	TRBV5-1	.	CASSSGTYNEQFF	TGCGCCAGCAGCTCCGGGACTTACAATGAGCAGTTCTTC
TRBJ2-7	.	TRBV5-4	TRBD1	CASSVPGTGPLEQYF	TGTGCCAGCAGCGTGCCCGGGACAGGCCCCCTCGAGCAGTACTTC
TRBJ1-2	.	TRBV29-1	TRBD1	CSDRGQGTIHGYTF	TGCAGCGACCGGGGACAGGGAACGATTCATGGCTACACCTTC
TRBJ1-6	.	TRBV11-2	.	CASSSGHYNSPLHF	TGTGCCAGCAGCTCGGGACATTATAATTCACCCCTCCACTTT
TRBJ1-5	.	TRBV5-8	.	CASSLGRTNSNQPQHF	TGTGCCAGCAGCTTGGGCAGAACTAATAGCAATCAGCCCCAGCATTTT
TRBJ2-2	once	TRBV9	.	CASSGVRKTGELFF	TGTGCCAGCAGCGGTGTCAGGAAGACCGGGGAGCTGTTTTTT
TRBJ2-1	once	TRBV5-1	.	CASRPAGQAYNEQFF	TGCGCCAGCAGGCCAGCGGGACAGGCCTACAATGAGCAGTTCTTC
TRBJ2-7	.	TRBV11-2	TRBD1	CASHRDRVYEQYF	TGTGCCAGTCACCGGGACAGGGTATACGAGCAGTACTTC
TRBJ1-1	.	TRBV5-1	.	CASSLLSLTEAFF	TGCGCCAGCAGCTTGTTGAGTCTCACTGAAGCTTTCTTT
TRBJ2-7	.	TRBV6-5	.	CASSRTGLQAYEQYF	TGTGCCAGCAGCCGTACAGGGCTTCAGGCCTACGAGCAGTACTTC
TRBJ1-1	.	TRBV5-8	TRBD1	CATRDRAGNTEAFF	TGTGCCACCAGGGACAGGGCGGGGAACACTGAAGCTTTCTTT
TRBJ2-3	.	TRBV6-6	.	CASSYSGLPTDTQYF	TGTGCCAGCAGTTACTCGGGCCTTCCCACAGATACGCAGTATTTT
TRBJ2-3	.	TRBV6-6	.	CASSYASELDTQYF	TGTGCCAGCAGTTACGCATCCGAGCTAGATACGCAGTATTTT
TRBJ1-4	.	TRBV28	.	CASSLAGTEKLFF	TGTGCCAGCAGTTTAGCCGGGACAGAAAAACTGTTTTTT
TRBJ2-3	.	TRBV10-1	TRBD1	CASSEIRGPSTDTQYF	TGCGCCAGCAGTGAGATCAGGGGGCCGAGCACAGATACGCAGTATTTT
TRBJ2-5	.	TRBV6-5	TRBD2	CASSYERGFRETQYF	TGTGCCAGCAGTTACGAGCGGGGGTTTCGAGAGACCCAGTACTTC
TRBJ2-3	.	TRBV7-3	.	CASSLIRGEKTDTQYF	TGTGCCAGCAGCTTAATCCGGGGTGAGAAGACAGATACGCAGTATTTT
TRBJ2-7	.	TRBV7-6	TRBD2	CASSRRLAGESYEQYF	TGTGCCAGCAGCCGCCGACTAGCGGGTGAATCCTACGAGCAGTACTTC
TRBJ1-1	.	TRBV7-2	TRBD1	CASSWDRGGEAFF	TGTGCCAGCAGCTGGGACAGGGGCGGTGAAGCTTTCTTT
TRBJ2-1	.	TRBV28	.	CASSFPGEDSYNEQFF	TGTGCCAGCAGTTTTCCGGGAGAAGACTCCTACAATGAGCAGTTCTTC
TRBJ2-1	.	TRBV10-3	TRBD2	CAISRGGMGEQFF	TGTGCCATCTCGCGGGGGGGCATGGGTGAGCAGTTCTTC
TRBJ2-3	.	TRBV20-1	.	CSLSGDTQYF	TGCAGTCTTTCGGGAGATACGCAGTATTTT
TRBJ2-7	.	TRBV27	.	CASSFKPPGQLYEQYF	TGTGCCAGCAGCTTCAAACCCCCGGGACAATTGTACGAGCAGTACTTC
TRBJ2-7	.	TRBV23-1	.	CASSQPQYEQYF	TGCGCCAGCAGTCAACCCCAATACGAGCAGTACTTC
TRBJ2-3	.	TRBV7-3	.	CASSPQNTDTQYF	TGTGCCAGCAGCCCCCAAAACACAGATACGCAGTATTTT
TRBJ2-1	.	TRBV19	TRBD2	CASSQPGLGNEQFF	TGTGCCAGTAGTCAACCGGGACTAGGCAATGAGCAGTTCTTC
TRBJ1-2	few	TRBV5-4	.	CASSFGIPGLFGYTF	TGTGCCAGCAGCTTTGGCATACCAGGGCTTTTTGGCTACACCTTC
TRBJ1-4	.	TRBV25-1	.	CASSESGMDRPNEKLFF	TGTGCCAGCAGTGAATCCGGAATGGACAGACCAAATGAAAAACTGTTTTTT
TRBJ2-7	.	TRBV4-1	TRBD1	CASSQAGTGAYEQYF	TGCGCCAGCAGCCAAGCCGGGACAGGAGCCTACGAGCAGTACTTC
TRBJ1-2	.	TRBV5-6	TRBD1	CASSTRTGAYTF	TGTGCCAGCAGCACACGGACAGGGGCCTACACCTTC
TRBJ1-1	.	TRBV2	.	CASSDGQRNTEAFF	TGTGCCAGCAGTGATGGGCAGAGGAACACTGAAGCTTTCTTT
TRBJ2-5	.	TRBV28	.	CASSLGRRGGGTQYF	TGTGCCAGCAGTTTAGGTCGGCGGGGTGGGGGGACCCAGTACTTC
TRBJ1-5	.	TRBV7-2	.	CASSPRRLPQGPQHF	TGTGCCAGCAGCCCCCGGCGTCTCCCGCAGGGGCCCCAGCATTTT
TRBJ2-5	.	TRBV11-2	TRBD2	CASSLSLAGGETQYF	TGTGCCAGCAGCTTATCACTAGCGGGAGGGGAGACCCAGTACTTC